The clone carrying this TCR beta chain has a single count. The protocol was immunoSEQ multiplex PCR, while the TCRdb copy is restricted to in-frame clones and leaves out a portion. This table holds over 60,000 clones, 95% found once. This specimen comes from a study of cytomegalovirus exposure and HLA in healthy donors. V was cut by 5 bases and J by 10 bases, with 20 bases left in between. CDR3 length equals 14 residues. Germline CDR1 reads MNHEY; CDR2 reads SVGAGI. Sequencing was carried out using PBMCs. The rearrangement links TRBV6-5 to TRBJ1-1, with D tentatively TRBD1 (5 bases). The receptor comes from a man between 18 and 29 years old in good health and CMV-seronegative. The CDR3 DNA sequence: TGTGCCAGCAGTACCCCCGCTGGGGGACTGAGAGCTTTCTTT. Protein: CASSTPAGGLRAFF.